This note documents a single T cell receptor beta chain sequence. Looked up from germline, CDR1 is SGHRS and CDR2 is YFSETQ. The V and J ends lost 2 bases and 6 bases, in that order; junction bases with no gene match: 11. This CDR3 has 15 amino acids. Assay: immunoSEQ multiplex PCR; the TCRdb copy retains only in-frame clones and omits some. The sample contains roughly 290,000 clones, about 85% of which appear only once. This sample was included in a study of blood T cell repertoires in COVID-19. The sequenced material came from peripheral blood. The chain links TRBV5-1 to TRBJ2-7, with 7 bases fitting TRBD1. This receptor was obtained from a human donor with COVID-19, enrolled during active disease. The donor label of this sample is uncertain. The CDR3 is CASSFNGQDLGEQYF. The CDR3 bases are TGCGCCAGCAGCTTTAACGGACAGGATTTAGGCGAGCAGTACTTC.